Below, 27 T cell receptor beta chains from the same sample are listed, as sequenced in a study of spatial heterogeneity in lung cancer (dated by TCRdb to between 2018 and 2020). Library construction relied on 5' RACE. The run used a NextSeq 500. TCRdb reanalyzed the raw reads on its own, using fastp at Q25 for trimming and MiXCR for clone calling, and kept in-frame beta chains. Rows with one shared CDR3 protein collapse into an entry with the most common genes and DNA. The sample table records about a thousand distinct CDR3 sequences; approximately 23% of these occur just once. 15% to 20% of the sample comes from the top ten. Interpreted using the paper, the time point label stands for: sample taken at primary tumor resection. Study-wide conclusions, independent of this receptor: The number of expanded intratumoral alpha and beta TCRs correlated with the tumor nonsynonymous mutation count.

Their target antigens are unknown. This sample comprised lung tumor tissue, obtained at surgery. These receptors were taken from a male donor with early-stage non-small cell lung cancer.

This clonotype came up a few times. The size of this beta chain means little, since it is a stray read in a library made for alpha chains. The chain uses TRBV4-1 and TRBJ2-3, with D possibly matching TRBD2 (5 bases). Trimming took 0 bases from V and 0 from J, leaving 7 bases between them. This CDR3 spans 15 amino acids. The germline V gene encodes CDR1 MGHRA and CDR2 YSYEKL. The CDR3 region has the DNA TGCGCCAGCAGCCAAGAACAGCGGAGCACAGATACGCAGTATTTT. Translating it yields CASSQEQRSTDTQYF.

This clonotype is judged large. Being off target in a library aimed at alpha chains, this beta chain has a size of little meaning. The rearrangement links TRBV20-1 to TRBJ2-5; TRBD2 agrees at 7 bases. V dropped 5 bases and J dropped 1; count of bases not matched to a gene: 7. Per germline, CDR1 DFQATT and CDR2 SNEGSKA (reference sequence). The CDR3 contains 14 residues. CDR3 protein: CSAQVGGIQETQYF. Written as DNA, the CDR3 is TGCAGTGCTCAGGTGGGAGGGATCCAAGAGACCCAGTACTTC.

By share of the sample, this clonotype is large. This beta chain appears as a stray read in a library generated for alpha chains; its size is not informative. V is TRBV7-2 and J is TRBJ2-7, with D unresolved. The CDR3 is made up of 11 amino acids. V shed 5 bases and J shed 2 bases, with 4 bases lying between them. CDR1 and CDR2 from the germline V gene are SGHTA and FQGNSA. CDR3 in amino acids: CASSPAYEQYF. CDR3 nucleotide sequence: TGTGCCAGCAGCCCAGCCTACGAGCAGTACTTC.

Concerning this clonotype: Being one base from a much bigger clone, this may be a read error. Being off target in a library aimed at alpha chains, this beta chain has a size of little meaning. This chain joins TRBV28 and TRBJ2-3, with no clear D. The J call is doubtful: the DNA matches TRBJ1-5 better. The CDR3 has 11 amino acids. Germline CDR1 and CDR2: MDHEN and SYDVKM. The CDR3 reads CASSFPDTQHF. The CDR3 DNA reads TGTGCCAGCAGTTTCCCAGATACGCAGCATTTT.

By frequency in the sample, this clonotype is large. Because the library targeted alpha chains, this beta chain is an off-target read whose size means little. The genes are TRBV28 and TRBJ1-5; D call uncertain. The CDR3 extends over 14 amino acids. The V end lost 11 bases, the J end lost 0 bases, and 14 bases lay between the germline ends. The germline gives CDR1 MDHEN, CDR2 SYDVKM. DNA for the CDR3: TGTGCCGCCCAGGCAGCCTATAGCAATCAGCCCCAGCATTTT. It is translated as CAAQAAYSNQPQHF. Together with reference TRBV28 and TRBJ1-5, the CDR3 gives the full variable domain: DVKVTQSSRYLVKRTGEKVFLECVQDMDHENMFWYRQDPGLGLRLIYFSYDVKMKEKGDIPEGYSVSREKKERFSLILESASTNQTSMYLCAAQAAYSNQPQHFGDGTRLSIL.

Concerning this clonotype: This beta chain appears as a stray read in a library generated for alpha chains; its size is not informative. This chain connects TRBV27 to TRBJ1-2; D is perhaps TRBD1 (6 bases). Germline values: CDR1 MNHEY, CDR2 SMNVEV (reference sequence). Trimming removed 3 bases at V and 4 bases at J, with 15 bases between. This CDR3 is built from 15 residues. CDR3: CASSFSGQGFYGYTF. The DNA of the CDR3 is TGTGCCAGCAGTTTCTCGGGGCAGGGGTTCTATGGCTACACCTTC.

Points on this clonotype: Found in a library prepared for alpha chains, this beta chain is an off-target read, and its abundance has little meaning. V gene TRBV28 combines with J gene TRBJ2-1; TRBD2 agrees at 8 bases. Germline trimming cut 7 bases from V and 4 bases from J; bases unmatched to any gene: 9. Germline CDR1 reads MDHEN; CDR2 reads SYDVKM. This CDR3 region has 15 residues. CDR3 bases: TGTGCCAGCAAGGTCAGCGGGAGCCGTTACAATGAGCAGTTCTTC. This sequence encodes CASKVSGSRYNEQFF.

Within the sample, this clonotype is large. This beta chain is an off-target read within a library intended for alpha chains, so its frequency means little. The chain links TRBV6-5 to TRBJ2-7; 12 nucleotides align to TRBD1. Germline CDR1 reads MNHEY; CDR2 reads SVGAGI. This CDR3 spans 16 amino acids. V dropped 2 bases and J dropped 4; count of bases not matched to a gene: 6. The CDR3 nucleotides read TGTGCCAGCAGTTACAACAGGGACAGGGGGCTTTACGAGCAGTACTTC. Its translation: CASSYNRDRGLYEQYF.

This clonotype was observed a handful of times. The size of this beta chain means little, since it is a stray read in a library made for alpha chains. The chain couples TRBV27 to TRBJ2-7; D might be TRBD1 (5 bases). CDR1 is MNHEY and CDR2 is SMNVEV in the germline V gene (reference sequence). This CDR3 comprises 14 residues. Trimming removed 7 bases from V and 6 bases from J, with 19 bases in between. CDR3 DNA: TGTGCCAGCACCCGTCTAGGGGTTATCTCCGAGCAGTACTTC. This codes for CASTRLGVISEQYF.

This clonotype was picked up a small number of times. The library was designed around alpha chains, so this beta chain is a stray read whose abundance carries little weight. The V gene is TRBV9, the J gene TRBJ2-3; D perhaps matches TRBD2 (7 bases). V was cut by 4 bases and J by 1 base, with 13 bases left in between. CDR3 length: 15 amino acids. CDR1 and CDR2 from the germline V gene are SGDLS and YYNGEE. CDR3 bases: TGTGCCAGCAGCCAGGGGACTATCGGCACAGATACGCAGTATTTT. This sequence encodes CASSQGTIGTDTQYF.

Comments on this clonotype: Within a library made for alpha chains, this beta chain is off target, and its count is uninformative. This chain connects TRBV9 to TRBJ1-1; D is unresolved. There are 13 residues in the CDR3. Germline values: CDR1 SGDLS, CDR2 YYNGEE. V lost 0 bases and J lost 1, with 4 bases in between. The CDR3 spells CASSVDGNTEAFF. The CDR3 nucleotides are TGTGCCAGCAGCGTAGACGGGAACACTGAAGCTTTCTTT. Using reference TRBV9 and TRBJ1-1 for the parts outside the CDR3, the full variable domain is DSGVTQTPKHLITATGQRVTLRCSPRSGDLSVYWYQQSLDQGLQFLIQYYNGEERAKGNILERFSAQQFPDLHSELNLSSLELGDSALYFCASSVDGNTEAFFGQGTRLTVV.

A note on this clonotype: For a library built for alpha chains, this beta chain is a stray read; little rests on its size. In nucleotides, the CDR3 is TGCGCCAGCAGTCAGCCCACAGGGAGCTCCTACGAGCAGTACTTC. Amino acids: CASSQPTGSSYEQYF. The chain is built from TRBV23-1 and TRBJ2-7; D perhaps matches TRBD1 (6 bases). TRBV23-1 is given ORF status, its function remaining uncertain. The CDR3 is 15 amino acids. Trimming pared 3 bases from V and 0 bases from J, leaving 12 bases between.

In the case of this clonotype: One end of the junction does not line up with germline, which may come from a read error. This beta chain is a stray sequence in a library constructed for alpha chains; its clone size is not meaningful. This sequence joins TRBV7-7 and TRBJ2-5; tentatively, D is TRBD1 (6 bases). The CDR3 is 15 residues long. The germline gives CDR1 SSHAT, CDR2 FNYEAQ (reference sequence). The CDR3 sequence: CASSAVTGFEETQYF. CDR3 bases: TGTGCTAGCAGCGCGGTTACAGGGTTCGAGGAGACCCAGTACTTC.

This clonotype has only a few counts. A library made for alpha chains picked up this beta chain off target, so its size means little. The chain has TRBV13 and TRBJ2-3, with 8 positions matching TRBD2. V shed 3 bases, J shed 3 bases, and the junction held 8 bases outside the gene matches. CDR3 length: 16 residues. Looked up from germline, CDR1 is PRHDT and CDR2 is FYEKMQ (reference sequence). Here the CDR3 reads CASSFLGAGATDTQYF. CDR3 nucleotide sequence: TGTGCCAGCAGCTTTTTGGGAGCGGGAGCTACAGATACGCAGTATTTT.

To note about this clonotype: This beta chain is a stray read from a library made for alpha chains; its abundance is not meaningful. This rearrangement joins TRBV29-1 to TRBJ2-7; D gene ambiguous. With 4 bases removed from V and 6 bases from J, the gap between germline ends came to 10 bases. CDR3 length: 11 residues. Looked up from germline, CDR1 is SQVTM and CDR2 is ANQGSEA. The CDR3 DNA is TGCAGCGTTGTTCGGAGTTCCGAGCAGTACTTC. Protein sequence: CSVVRSSEQYF.

By sample share, this clonotype is large. This beta chain lies outside the target of a library built for alpha chains; its clone size means little. The V and J genes are TRBV5-4 and TRBJ2-1; the D gene is possibly TRBD2 (5 bases). The CDR3 is 14 amino acids. The germline CDR1 and CDR2 sequences are SGHNT and YYREEE (reference sequence). With 1 base removed from V and 9 bases from J, the gap between germline ends came to 14 bases. The CDR3, as DNA: TGTGCCAGCAGCTTGAGCGGCTCCGACGGTGAGCAGTTCTTC. Translation: CASSLSGSDGEQFF. The complete variable domain, with remaining parts taken from reference TRBV5-4 and TRBJ2-1, reads ETGVTQSPTHLIKTRGQQVTLRCSSQSGHNTVSWYQQALGQGPQFIFQYYREEENGRGNFPPRFSGLQFPNYSSELNVNALELDDSALYLCASSLSGSDGEQFFGPGTRLTVL.

This clonotype is termed large (0.1 to 1%). This beta chain is a stray read from a library made for alpha chains; its abundance is not meaningful. The chain is built from TRBV5-1 and TRBJ2-5; 7 bases are shared with TRBD2. The V gene end was trimmed by 0 bases and the J gene end by 5 bases; junction bases not matched to a gene: 7. The CDR3 is 15 amino acids. Germline CDR1 is SGHRS and CDR2 is YFSETQ. The CDR3 reads CASSLERTSAETQYF. CDR3 in DNA: TGCGCCAGCAGCTTGGAGAGAACTAGCGCTGAGACCCAGTACTTC.

About this clonotype: This beta chain appears as a stray read in a library generated for alpha chains; its size is not informative. This sequence joins TRBV11-2 and TRBJ2-7, with D tentatively TRBD1 (5 bases). The CDR3 spans 14 residues. Trimming removed 1 base from V and 2 bases from J, with 9 bases in between. Germline CDR1 SGHAT, CDR2 FQNNGV. The CDR3 DNA follows: TGTGCCAGCAGCTTAGCAGGGTATACCTACGAGCAGTACTTC. As protein: CASSLAGYTYEQYF. The full variable domain, rest sourced from reference TRBV11-2 and TRBJ2-7, is EAGVAQSPRYKIIEKRQSVAFWCNPISGHATLYWYQQILGQGPKLLIQFQNNGVVDDSQLPKDRFSAERLKGVDSTLKIQPAKLEDSAVYLCASSLAGYTYEQYFGPGTRLTVT.

Comments on this clonotype: This beta chain is a stray read from a library made for alpha chains; its abundance is not meaningful. The chain couples TRBV12-3 or TRBV12-4 to TRBJ2-7, with D possibly matching TRBD2 (5 bases). CDR3 length: 14 amino acids. Trimming cost V 3 bases and J 4 bases, with 13 bases left between them. CDR3 nucleotide sequence: TGTGCCAGCAGTTTCCGGACGGGGAATTACGAGCAGTACTTC. Its protein is CASSFRTGNYEQYF.

Relative to its sample, this clonotype is large (0.1 to 1%). Being off target in a library aimed at alpha chains, this beta chain has a size of little meaning. The rearrangement joins TRBV9 to TRBJ2-1; D perhaps matches TRBD2 (5 bases). Per the germline V gene, CDR1 is SGDLS and CDR2 is YYNGEE. This CDR3 has 15 residues. The V gene lost 0 bases and the J gene lost 2 bases, with 9 bases spanning the gap. CDR3: CASSVGGPAYNEQFF. Here the CDR3 DNA reads TGTGCCAGCAGCGTAGGAGGGCCGGCCTACAATGAGCAGTTCTTC.

Remarks on this clonotype: This beta chain came through as a stray read in a library set up for alpha chains, and its size says little. The CDR3 spells CASSRSFSGSFDNEQFF. In DNA, the CDR3 is TGTGCCAGCAGCAGAAGCTTTAGCGGGAGTTTCGACAATGAGCAGTTCTTC. The rearrangement uses TRBV9 and TRBJ2-1; TRBD2 matches 9 bases. The CDR3 is 17 amino acids. CDR1 is SGDLS and CDR2 is YYNGEE in the germline V gene. Trimming removed 4 bases from V and 5 bases from J; junction bases left unmatched: 13.

In regard to this clonotype: In a library made to pick up alpha chains, this beta chain is a stray read with a size that means little. V gene TRBV9 combines with J gene TRBJ1-1; D unresolved. Germline CDR1 is SGDLS and CDR2 is YYNGEE. This CDR3 is built from 13 residues. V was cut by 0 bases and J by 3 bases, with 6 bases left in between. CDR3: CASSVDGDTEAFF. CDR3 nucleotides: TGTGCCAGCAGCGTAGACGGGGACACTGAAGCTTTCTTT. The full variable domain, its missing parts supplied by reference TRBV9 and TRBJ1-1, is DSGVTQTPKHLITATGQRVTLRCSPRSGDLSVYWYQQSLDQGLQFLIQYYNGEERAKGNILERFSAQQFPDLHSELNLSSLELGDSALYFCASSVDGDTEAFFGQGTRLTVV.

For this clonotype: This beta chain is a stray sequence in a library constructed for alpha chains; its clone size is not meaningful. The gene calls are TRBV9 and TRBJ2-2; D unclear. In germline, CDR1 is SGDLS, CDR2 YYNGEE. This CDR3 contains 16 residues. The ends were cut back, 0 bases at V and 0 bases at J, with 9 bases in the middle. DNA for the CDR3: TGTGCCAGCAGCGTAGTGGCCACTCCGAACACCGGGGAGCTGTTTTTT. Protein: CASSVVATPNTGELFF.

This clonotype appeared a few times. Little can be read into the size of this beta chain, an off-target read in a library designed for alpha chains. The chain has TRBV6-4 and TRBJ2-3, with 9 bases that match TRBD2. The germline CDR1 and CDR2 sequences are MRHNA and SNTAGT. V was clipped by 6 bases and J by 0 bases; unmatched bases: 4. This CDR3 region has 15 residues. The chain's CDR3 is CASSYLAGSTDTQYF. In nucleotides, the CDR3 is TGTGCCAGCAGCTACCTAGCGGGAAGCACAGATACGCAGTATTTT.

This clonotype is classed as large. For a library built for alpha chains, this beta chain is a stray read; little rests on its size. The V call is TRBV11-2, the J call TRBJ2-1; 9 bases match TRBD1. Per germline, CDR1 SGHAT and CDR2 FQNNGV. V lost 6 bases to trimming and J lost 8 bases; unmatched junction nucleotides: 11. The CDR3 is 15 residues long. CDR3 in DNA: TGTGCCAGCAGTCAAAACCGGGACAGGGATCATGAGCAGTTCTTC. Its translation is CASSQNRDRDHEQFF.

This clonotype turned up a few times. Little can be read into the size of this beta chain, an off-target read in a library designed for alpha chains. The rearrangement uses TRBV11-2 and TRBJ2-7; TRBD1 might be the D (5 bases). CDR1 SGHAT and CDR2 FQNNGV come from the germline V gene. This CDR3 spans 14 amino acids. V lost 0 bases and J 3 bases, leaving 9 bases between the germline ends. The CDR3 region is CASSLEYQGYEQYF. CDR3 DNA: TGTGCCAGCAGCTTAGAGTACCAGGGCTACGAGCAGTACTTC.

In its sample, this clonotype was seen a few times. Since it is a stray read in a library aimed at alpha chains, this beta chain has a size that is not meaningful. The genes are TRBV5-1 and TRBJ2-7, with 8 bases that match TRBD1. The V and J ends lost 4 bases and 1 base, in that order; junction bases with no gene match: 16. Germline CDR1 reads SGHRS; CDR2 reads YFSETQ. The CDR3 has 18 residues. CDR3 protein: CASSPRPGTGSASYEQYF. Written as DNA, the CDR3 is TGCGCCAGCAGCCCGCGCCCCGGGACAGGCTCTGCATCCTACGAGCAGTACTTC.